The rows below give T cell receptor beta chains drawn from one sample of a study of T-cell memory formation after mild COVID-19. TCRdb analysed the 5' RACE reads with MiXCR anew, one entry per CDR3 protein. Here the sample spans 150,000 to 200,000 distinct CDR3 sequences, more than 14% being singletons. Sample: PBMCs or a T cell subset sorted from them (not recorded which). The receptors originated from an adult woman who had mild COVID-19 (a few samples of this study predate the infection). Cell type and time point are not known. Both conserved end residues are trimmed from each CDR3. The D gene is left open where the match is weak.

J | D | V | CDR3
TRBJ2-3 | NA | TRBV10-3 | ATMPQDTQY
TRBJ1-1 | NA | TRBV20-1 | SVLYDTEAF
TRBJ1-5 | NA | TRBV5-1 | ASSLNPWTDNQPQH
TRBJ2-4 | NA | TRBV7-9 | ASASGTSSVTY
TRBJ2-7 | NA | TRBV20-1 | SARVPSREGADEQY
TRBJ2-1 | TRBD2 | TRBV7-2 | ASSLGLAGDFDTEQF
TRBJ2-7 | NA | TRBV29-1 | SVEDQGRNYEQY
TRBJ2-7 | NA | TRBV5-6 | ASSLTVRFRGAYEQY
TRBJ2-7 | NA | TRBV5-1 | ASSLKSRYEQY
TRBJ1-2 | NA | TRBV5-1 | ASSLAPSLREANYGYT
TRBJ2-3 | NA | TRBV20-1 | SARDMAGDTQY
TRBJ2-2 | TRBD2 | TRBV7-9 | ASSPGLPTTGELF
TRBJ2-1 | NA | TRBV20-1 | SARDAGGSYNEQF
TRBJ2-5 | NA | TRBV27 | ASSLWATGTQY
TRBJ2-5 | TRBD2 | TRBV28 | ASSFLAGVETQY
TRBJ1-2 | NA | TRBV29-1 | SVGLGGDYGYT
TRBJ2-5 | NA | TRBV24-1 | ATSDGAGLLETQY
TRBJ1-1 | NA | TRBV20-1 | SARGVSYTEAF
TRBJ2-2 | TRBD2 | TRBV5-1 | ASSLLWGLANTGELF
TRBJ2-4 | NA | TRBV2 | ASSYQGGGKENIQY
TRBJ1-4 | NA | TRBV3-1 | ATSGTQNEKLF
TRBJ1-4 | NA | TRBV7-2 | ASSLAGSGYNEKLF
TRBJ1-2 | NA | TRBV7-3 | ASSLDHLYGYT
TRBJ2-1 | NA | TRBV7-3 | ASSSPSGGNEQF
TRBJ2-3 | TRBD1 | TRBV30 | AWSGTGGRDTQY
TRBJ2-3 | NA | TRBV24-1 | ATSVTYPTDTQY
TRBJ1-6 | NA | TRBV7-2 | ASSLLGATNSPLH